Following are 24 T cell receptor beta chains from one sample sequenced in a study of cytomegalovirus exposure and HLA in healthy donors. The PCR used 60 Vbeta and 13 Jbeta primers. The protocol was immunoSEQ multiplex PCR, while the TCRdb copy is restricted to in-frame clones and leaves out a portion. The sample lists under 150,000 clones, around 83% occurring once. The sequenced sample consisted of PBMCs. Receptors were obtained from a girl aged 2-10 years in good health and CMV-seronegative.

The chain couples TRBV5-1 to TRBJ1-4; 8 nucleotides align to TRBD1. The germline gives CDR1 SGHRS, CDR2 YFSETQ. The CDR3 loop spans 19 amino acids. The trim removed 4 bases at V and 6 bases at J, leaving 20 bases unmatched. The DNA for the CDR3 is TGCGCCAGCAGCCTGACACCAACCCAACTAGGACAGGGCGATGAAAAACTGTTTTTT. Residues: CASSLTPTQLGQGDEKLFF.

The chain combines TRBV18 with TRBJ2-7, with D perhaps matching TRBD2 (7 bases). This CDR3 region has 14 residues. Germline V gives CDR1 KGHSH, CDR2 LQKENI. V lost 6 bases to trimming and J lost 3 bases, with 15 bases between them. The DNA for the CDR3 is TGTGCCAGCTCCGAAGGGGGGGAGCTCTACGAGCAGTACTTC. Its protein product is CASSEGGELYEQYF.

This clone was seen only a few times. The chain has TRBV7-8 and TRBJ2-7, with D unresolved. This CDR3 is built from 15 residues. Germline V lookup: CDR1 SGHVS, CDR2 FQNEAQ. V lost 2 bases and J lost 2, with 13 bases in between. CDR3: CASSLRRDLTYEQYF. The CDR3 DNA sequence: TGTGCCAGCAGCTTAAGGAGAGACCTCACCTACGAGCAGTACTTC.

The rearrangement uses TRBV11-2 and TRBJ2-3; maybe TRBD2 (5 bases). The V gene lost 5 bases and the J gene lost 3 bases, with 15 bases spanning the gap. CDR1 is SGHAT and CDR2 is FQNNGV in the germline V gene. This CDR3 has 15 residues. CDR3 sequence (DNA): TGTGCCAGCAGCCCCACAAGCTCGGGGACAGATACGCAGTATTTT. Translating gives CASSPTSSGTDTQYF.

The genes are TRBV19 and TRBJ2-5, with TRBD2 as a possible D gene (6 bases). The V and J ends lost 5 bases and 2 bases respectively, with 9 bases between them. This CDR3 contains 13 residues. Germline lookup yields CDR1 LNHDA and CDR2 SQIVND (reference sequence). CDR3 in amino acids: CASSGGLQETQYF. CDR3 bases: TGTGCCAGTAGTGGGGGACTTCAAGAGACCCAGTACTTC.

The gene calls are TRBV5-1 and TRBJ1-1; a weak D match, TRBD1 (6 bases). The germline V gene encodes CDR1 SGHRS and CDR2 YFSETQ. V lost 5 bases to trimming and J lost 4 bases, with 15 bases between them. The CDR3 has 14 residues. CDR3 coding DNA: TGCGCCAGCAGGGAACAGGGCGGTGGCACTGAAGCTTTCTTT. Protein: CASREQGGGTEAFF.

The chain has TRBV7-2 and TRBJ1-4, with D unresolved. The CDR3 length is 17 residues. The ends were cut back, 0 bases at V and 0 bases at J, with 11 bases in the middle. In germline, CDR1 is SGHTA, CDR2 FQGNSA. The CDR3 sequence is CASSLALVGATNEKLFF. In DNA form, the CDR3 reads TGTGCCAGCAGCTTAGCGCTCGTGGGCGCAACTAATGAAAAACTGTTTTTT.

The gene calls are TRBV7-8 and TRBJ2-1; 14 bases match TRBD2. CDR1 is SGHVS, CDR2 FQNEAQ, per germline. The V and J ends lost 5 bases and 0 bases, in that order; junction bases with no gene match: 9. The CDR3 has 19 residues. CDR3 coding DNA: TGTGCCAGCAGCGCGAGGGGACTAGCGGGAGCCCACTCCTACAATGAGCAGTTCTTC. Encoded protein: CASSARGLAGAHSYNEQFF.

This CDR3 is CASSLEPGANVLTF. CDR3 bases: TGTGCCAGCAGCTTGGAGCCTGGGGCCAACGTCCTGACTTTC. The genes are TRBV5-8 and TRBJ2-6; D unresolved. Germline V gene lookup returns CDR1 SGHTS and CDR2 YDEGEE. The CDR3 extends over 14 amino acids. Trimming removed 0 bases at V and 2 bases at J, with 3 bases between.

V gene TRBV27 combines with J gene TRBJ2-5; TRBD1 aligns across 8 bases. The DNA end lines up better with TRBJ2-7; the J call may be wrong. CDR3 length: 14 amino acids. Germline values: CDR1 MNHEY, CDR2 SMNVEV (reference sequence). This chain's CDR3 is CASSLKQGAYEQYF. CDR3 sequence (DNA): TGTGCCAGCAGTTTGAAACAGGGGGCCTACGAGCAGTACTTC.

This rearrangement joins TRBV5-1 to TRBJ2-1; 11 bases agree with TRBD2. The CDR3 contains 18 residues. CDR1 is SGHRS, CDR2 YFSETQ, per germline. J lost 9 bases, V lost 3 bases, and 17 bases had no gene match. The CDR3 DNA reads TGCGCCAGCAGCTCCACCGACCTACTAGCGGGAGTGCACGGTGAGCAGTTCTTC. Translating gives CASSSTDLLAGVHGEQFF.

The chain has TRBV30 and TRBJ2-1, with 8 bases that match TRBD2. Germline V gives CDR1 GTSNPN, CDR2 SVGIG (reference sequence). The CDR3 covers 14 residues. V was clipped by 2 bases and J by 8 bases; unmatched bases: 8. CDR3 bases: TGTGCCTGGAGTTGGGGTAGCGGGATCTATGAGCAGTTCTTC. It specifies CAWSWGSGIYEQFF.

The V and J genes are TRBV19 and TRBJ1-2, with D tentatively TRBD1 (5 bases). Trimming removed 3 bases at V and 6 bases at J, with 20 bases between. The CDR3 is made up of 16 amino acids. Germline V gene lookup returns CDR1 LNHDA and CDR2 SQIVND (reference sequence). The CDR3 region has the DNA TGTGCCAGTAGTATTATCGGTGTCAGGGAGGACGATGGCTACACCTTC. This codes for CASSIIGVREDDGYTF. Variable domain in full (rest from reference TRBV19 and TRBJ1-2): DGGITQSPKYLFRKEGQNVTLSCEQNLNHDAMYWYRQDPGQGLRLIYYSQIVNDFQKGDIAEGYSVSREKKESFPLTVTSAQKNPTAFYLCASSIIGVREDDGYTFGSGTRLTVV.

This clone was seen a few times. The V gene is TRBV7-9, the J gene TRBJ2-1; 7 bases align to TRBD1. The CDR3 spans 19 residues. CDR1 is SEHNR, CDR2 FQNEAQ, per germline (reference sequence). V lost 2 bases to trimming and J lost 4 bases; unmatched junction nucleotides: 17. The CDR3 is CASSLRGQWPPKDYNEQFF. The CDR3 DNA follows: TGTGCCAGCAGCTTAAGGGGACAGTGGCCACCAAAAGATTACAATGAGCAGTTCTTC. Drawing the rest from reference TRBV7-9 and TRBJ2-1, the complete variable domain is DTGVSQNPRHKITKRGQNVTFRCDPISEHNRLYWYRQTLGQGPEFLTYFQNEAQLEKSRLLSDRFSAERPKGSFSTLEIQRTEQGDSAMYLCASSLRGQWPPKDYNEQFFGPGTRLTVL.

The chain couples TRBV27 to TRBJ1-1; D uncertain. Trimming took off 1 base at V and 1 base at J, with 10 bases between the two ends. Germline V gene data show CDR1 as MNHEY and CDR2 as SMNVEV (reference sequence). The CDR3 consists of 15 residues. CDR3 bases: TGTGCCAGCAGTTTATGGCTTGGCGGGAACACTGAAGCTTTCTTT. Translation: CASSLWLGGNTEAFF.

This clone showed up just once. The same CDR3 can be traced to other DNA sequences in this sample. The chain joins TRBV6-6 to TRBJ1-5, with a possible D match to TRBD1 (5 bases). V lost 2 bases, J lost 0 bases, and 8 bases lay in between. The CDR3 spans 15 residues. Per germline, CDR1 MNHNY and CDR2 SVGAGI (reference sequence). CDR3 sequence reads: CASSYQGGSNQPQHF. DNA for the CDR3: TGTGCCAGCAGTTACCAGGGTGGTAGCAATCAGCCCCAGCATTTT.

The CDR3 nucleotides read TGTGCCAGCAGCGTAGGGGACAGGCACACAGATACGCAGTATTTT. It translates to CASSVGDRHTDTQYF. The chain links TRBV7-2 to TRBJ2-3, with 8 positions matching TRBD1. J gave up 2 bases and V 5 bases, and 6 bases lay outside the gene matches. CDR1 is SGHTA and CDR2 is FQGNSA in the germline V gene. The CDR3 totals 15 residues. The full variable domain, completed using reference TRBV7-2 and TRBJ2-3, is GAGVSQSPSNKVTEKGKDVELRCDPISGHTALYWYRQSLGQGLEFLIYFQGNSAPDKSGLPSDRFSAERTGGSVSTLTIQRTQQEDSAVYLCASSVGDRHTDTQYFGPGTRLTVL.

The rearrangement links TRBV4-1 to TRBJ1-2; 7 bases align to TRBD1. This CDR3 spans 15 amino acids. J was trimmed by 4 bases and V by 1 base; bases with no gene match: 6. Germline V gives CDR1 MGHRA, CDR2 YSYEKL. The CDR3 here is CASSQGDSASYGYTF. The CDR3 bases are TGCGCCAGCAGCCAAGGGGACAGCGCGAGCTATGGCTACACCTTC.

The chain recombines TRBV6-1 with TRBJ2-7, with 9 bases identical to TRBD1. J lost 3 bases, V lost 6 bases, and 6 bases had no gene match. CDR1 is MNHNS and CDR2 is SASEGT in the germline V gene. This CDR3 has 14 residues. The CDR3 region has the DNA TGTGCCAGCAGCGGACAGGGGTCCCACTACGAGCAGTACTTC. Encoded protein: CASSGQGSHYEQYF.

This chain connects TRBV6-5 to TRBJ2-2, with 7 nucleotides matching TRBD1. Germline V gene data show CDR1 as MNHEY and CDR2 as SVGAGI. V lost 6 bases, J lost 6 bases, and 10 bases stayed unmatched. The length of the CDR3 is 15 residues. DNA of the CDR3: TGTGCCAGCAGACAAGGGGGCGCAAACGCCGGGGAGCTGTTTTTT. Its translation is CASRQGGANAGELFF.

V is TRBV7-9 and J is TRBJ2-2; no definite D call. This CDR3 region has 12 residues. V shed 7 bases and J shed 7 bases, with 10 bases lying between them. Germline V gene sequence: CDR1 SEHNR, CDR2 FQNEAQ (reference sequence). CDR3 nucleotide sequence: TGTGCCAGCAACCTAAGAGGCGGGGAGCTGTTTTTT. The encoded protein is CASNLRGGELFF.

The CDR3 is CASSYRQGPYEQYF. CDR3 DNA sequence: TGTGCCAGCAGTTACCGACAGGGCCCCTACGAGCAGTACTTC. This chain links TRBV6-6 with TRBJ2-7, with TRBD1 matching over 7 bases. Germline lookup yields CDR1 MNHNY and CDR2 SVGAGI (reference sequence). The CDR3 is 14 residues long. The junction had 3 bases not matched to a gene; V was cut back by 2 bases and J by 2 bases.

This chain connects TRBV7-9 to TRBJ2-2; D possibly corresponds to TRBD1 (5 bases). V lost 2 bases, J lost 2 bases, and 12 bases lay in between. There are 16 residues in the CDR3. Per the germline V gene, CDR1 is SEHNR and CDR2 is FQNEAQ (reference sequence). CDR3: CASSLSPGQNTGELFF. For the CDR3, the DNA is TGTGCCAGCAGCTTAAGCCCAGGACAAAACACCGGGGAGCTGTTTTTT. The full variable domain, rest sourced from reference TRBV7-9 and TRBJ2-2, is DTGVSQNPRHKITKRGQNVTFRCDPISEHNRLYWYRQTLGQGPEFLTYFQNEAQLEKSRLLSDRFSAERPKGSFSTLEIQRTEQGDSAMYLCASSLSPGQNTGELFFGEGSRLTVL.

V is TRBV5-1 and J is TRBJ2-4; D possibly corresponds to TRBD1 (5 bases). The CDR3 spans 13 residues. The germline CDR1 and CDR2 sequences are SGHRS and YFSETQ. The ends were cut back, 7 bases at V and 5 bases at J, with 13 bases in the middle. The CDR3 region is CASSLGRENIQYF. Written as DNA, the CDR3 is TGCGCCAGCTCCCTGGGCAGGGAAAACATTCAGTACTTC. The full variable domain, rest sourced from reference TRBV5-1 and TRBJ2-4, is KAGVTQTPRYLIKTRGQQVTLSCSPISGHRSVSWYQQTPGQGLQFLFEYFSETQRNKGNFPGRFSGRQFSNSRSEMNVSTLELGDSALYLCASSLGRENIQYFGAGTRLSVL.